Shown below are 17 T cell receptor beta chains from a single sample sequenced in a study of blood T cell repertoires in COVID-19. Repertoires were generated with immunoSEQ multiplex PCR, while TCRdb's copy carries only in-frame clones and drops some. The sample consists of around 220,000 clones, about 90% of them appearing once. The material sequenced was PBMCs or T cells enriched from blood (not recorded which). These receptors all come from a woman aged 50 to 65 with acute COVID-19.

The chain joins TRBV28 to TRBJ1-5; D remains ambiguous. Germline CDR1 is MDHEN and CDR2 is SYDVKM. The CDR3 contains 17 residues. V was pared by 7 bases and J by 5 bases, with 24 bases between. The CDR3 bases are TGTGCCAGCACCCCCCGGGCCGGAATAGGGCGGGATCAGCCCCAGCATTTT. As protein: CASTPRAGIGRDQPQHF.

The chain joins TRBV2 to TRBJ2-5; D is perhaps TRBD2 (6 bases). Germline-derived CDR1 and CDR2 are SNHLY and FYNNEI. Trimming shortened V by 6 bases and J by 5 bases, and 13 bases separated the two germline ends. This CDR3 is 13 amino acids long. The CDR3 reads CASRLGLMETQYF. CDR3 sequence (DNA): TGTGCCAGCAGGTTAGGACTAATGGAGACCCAGTACTTC.

The rearrangement uses TRBV28 and TRBJ1-2; TRBD1 aligns across 8 bases. CDR3 length: 15 amino acids. V lost 3 bases to trimming and J lost 2 bases; unmatched junction nucleotides: 5. Germline-derived CDR1 and CDR2 are MDHEN and SYDVKM. The CDR3 loop reads CASSFLQGGNYGYTF. Here the CDR3 DNA reads TGTGCCAGCAGTTTCTTACAGGGGGGGAACTATGGCTACACCTTC.

This clone was seen just once. This sequence joins TRBV9 and TRBJ1-5, with TRBD1 identical over 8 bases. Germline CDR1 reads SGDLS; CDR2 reads YYNGEE. This CDR3 has 14 amino acids. V shed 2 bases and J 6 bases; nucleotides not matched to a gene: 4. CDR3 DNA sequence: TGTGCCAGCAGCGTCGGACAGGGTGGTCAGCCCCAGCATTTT. Residues: CASSVGQGGQPQHF. Supplemented by reference TRBV9 and TRBJ1-5, the full variable domain reads DSGVTQTPKHLITATGQRVTLRCSPRSGDLSVYWYQQSLDQGLQFLIQYYNGEERAKGNILERFSAQQFPDLHSELNLSSLELGDSALYFCASSVGQGGQPQHFGDGTRLSIL.

CDR3 sequence: CASSLWAGRGSPLHF. DNA for the CDR3: TGTGCCAGCAGTTTATGGGCAGGGAGGGGGTCACCCCTCCACTTT. The chain links TRBV28 to TRBJ1-6; weak D call: TRBD1 (6 bases). The CDR3 has 15 residues. Germline V lookup: CDR1 MDHEN, CDR2 SYDVKM. The V end was cut by 0 bases, the J end by 10 bases, with 13 bases between.

Points on this clone: Other DNA sequences in the sample encode the same CDR3. The rearrangement joins TRBV7-2 to TRBJ1-5; D perhaps matches TRBD1 (5 bases). CDR1 and CDR2 from the germline V gene are SGHTA and FQGNSA. The length of the CDR3 is 13 residues. V gave up 2 bases and J gave up 4 bases, with 6 bases separating them. The CDR3 DNA sequence: TGTGCCAGCAGCTTACAGGGAAATCAGCCCCAGCATTTT. Protein product: CASSLQGNQPQHF.

The chain uses TRBV24-1 and TRBJ2-1; 8 bases match TRBD1. This CDR3 spans 16 amino acids. Germline V gene sequence: CDR1 KGHDR, CDR2 SFDVKD. V was pared by 3 bases and J by 3 bases, with 6 bases of the junction left unmatched. The CDR3 loop is CATSDRRDRNYNEQFF. In nucleotides, the CDR3 is TGTGCCACCAGTGATCGCCGGGACAGGAACTACAATGAGCAGTTCTTC.

The V gene is TRBV9, the J gene TRBJ1-1; D unresolved. This CDR3 contains 13 residues. Germline CDR1 SGDLS, CDR2 YYNGEE. The germline V and J ends were trimmed by 4 bases and 5 bases, with 12 bases remaining between them. The CDR3, as DNA: TGTGCCAGCAGCCGGTGGGAGGGAACTGAAGCTTTCTTT. It is translated as CASSRWEGTEAFF.

This CDR3 is CASSGTWMSSPLHF. DNA for the CDR3: TGTGCCAGCAGTGGGACATGGATGAGTTCACCCCTCCACTTT. The V gene is TRBV6-4, the J gene TRBJ1-6; weak D call: TRBD1 (5 bases). Germline V lookup: CDR1 MRHNA, CDR2 SNTAGT. The CDR3 has 14 residues. V was shortened by 4 bases and J by 9 bases, with 13 bases between the two germline ends.

The gene calls are TRBV7-3 and TRBJ2-2; no clear D gene. Germline V gene data show CDR1 as SGHTA and CDR2 as FQGTGA. The V gene lost 3 bases and the J gene lost 0 bases, with 11 bases spanning the gap. The CDR3 totals 16 residues. DNA for the CDR3: TGTGCCAGCAGCTTTTATAACTCCGCGAACACCGGGGAGCTGTTTTTT. Its protein is CASSFYNSANTGELFF.

This clone showed up just once. This chain joins TRBV5-1 and TRBJ1-6, with 9 bases identical to TRBD1. Germline V gene lookup returns CDR1 SGHRS and CDR2 YFSETQ. J was trimmed by 7 bases and V by 1 base; bases with no gene match: 6. This CDR3 spans 16 amino acids. The CDR3 reads CASSLWDRATNSPLHF. CDR3 coding DNA: TGCGCCAGCAGCTTGTGGGACAGGGCTACGAATTCACCCCTCCACTTT.

This clone was observed a single time. The V gene is TRBV3-1 (or the pseudogene TRBV3-2), the J gene TRBJ1-5; D gene uncertain. The CDR3 spans 13 residues. V was cut by 2 bases and J by 4 bases, with 6 bases left in between. Germline V gene data show CDR1 as LGHDT and CDR2 as YNNKEL (reference sequence). CDR3 coding DNA: TGTGCCAGCAGCCAACAACTAAATCAGCCCCAGCATTTT. Encoded protein: CASSQQLNQPQHF.

The chain uses TRBV7-8 and TRBJ1-6; 7 nucleotides align to TRBD1. The CDR3 runs to 15 residues. Per the germline V gene, CDR1 is SGHVS and CDR2 is FQNEAQ. J lost 6 bases, V lost 1 base, and 3 bases had no gene match. The CDR3 protein is CASSLVQGGNSPLHF. In DNA form, the CDR3 reads TGTGCCAGCAGCTTAGTTCAGGGGGGTAATTCACCCCTCCACTTT.

This chain connects TRBV3-1 (or the pseudogene TRBV3-2) to TRBJ2-3; 7 nucleotides agree with TRBD2. CDR1 is LGHDT and CDR2 is YNNKEL in the germline V gene (reference sequence). The CDR3 loop spans 14 amino acids. The V gene end was trimmed by 6 bases and the J gene end by 2 bases; junction bases not matched to a gene: 5. The CDR3 sequence: CASSPSGTTDTQYF. CDR3 in DNA: TGTGCCAGCAGTCCTAGCGGAACCACAGATACGCAGTATTTT.

This clone was recorded only once. The chain combines TRBV11-3 with TRBJ2-3, with TRBD2 matching 9 bases. The germline V gene encodes CDR1 SGHNT and CDR2 YENEEA. J lost 2 bases, V lost 8 bases, and 8 bases had no gene match. The CDR3 loop spans 15 amino acids. The CDR3 region is CASRYSGSLTDTQYF. The CDR3 bases are TGTGCCAGCCGATATAGCGGGAGCCTCACAGATACGCAGTATTTT.

The J gene is TRBJ1-3, the V gene TRBV5-6; 10 nucleotides line up with TRBD1. The CDR3 runs 16 residues. CDR1 is SGHDT, CDR2 YYEEEE, per germline. Trimming took 1 base from V and 7 from J; bases not matched to a gene: 8. The CDR3, as DNA: TGTGCCAGCAGCTTGACGGGGACAGGGGTTTGGAACACCATATATTTT. Translated: CASSLTGTGVWNTIYF.

The V call is TRBV27, the J call TRBJ1-5; 7 bases line up with TRBD1. Germline lookup yields CDR1 MNHEY and CDR2 SMNVEV (reference sequence). There are 16 residues in the CDR3. V lost 4 bases, J lost 3 bases, and 9 bases stayed unmatched. The CDR3 spells CASSSLTGLVNQPQHF. CDR3 in DNA: TGTGCCAGCAGTTCCCTGACAGGGCTGGTCAATCAGCCCCAGCATTTT.